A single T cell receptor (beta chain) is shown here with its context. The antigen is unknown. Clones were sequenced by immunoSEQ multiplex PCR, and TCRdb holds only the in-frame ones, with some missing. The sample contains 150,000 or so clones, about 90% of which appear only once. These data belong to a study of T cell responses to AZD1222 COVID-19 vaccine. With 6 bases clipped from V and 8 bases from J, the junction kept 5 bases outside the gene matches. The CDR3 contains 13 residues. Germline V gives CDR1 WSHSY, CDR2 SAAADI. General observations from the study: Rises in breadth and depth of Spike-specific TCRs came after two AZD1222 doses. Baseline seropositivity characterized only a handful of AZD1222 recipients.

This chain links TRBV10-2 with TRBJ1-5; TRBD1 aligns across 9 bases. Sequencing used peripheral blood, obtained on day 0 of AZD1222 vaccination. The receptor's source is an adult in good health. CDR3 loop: CASRTGGTEPQHF. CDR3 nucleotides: TGCGCCAGCAGAACAGGGGGCACGGAGCCCCAGCATTTT.